This passage covers 26 T cell receptor beta chains from one sample sequenced in a study of T-cell memory formation after mild COVID-19. TCRdb fed the 5' RACE reads into MiXCR, producing one record per CDR3 protein. The sample records under 150,000 distinct CDR3 sequences, approximately 22% being singletons. The sequencing input was PBMCs or a T cell subset sorted from them (not recorded which). These receptor sequences come from a man younger than 35 who had mild COVID-19 (a few samples of this study predate the infection). Cell type and time point are not known.

This chain joins TRBV2 and TRBJ2-7, with D possibly matching TRBD1 (6 bases). Germline assignment: CDR1 SNHLY and CDR2 FYNNEI. The CDR3 runs 12 residues. V shed 7 bases and J shed 3 bases, with 10 bases lying between them. CDR3 residues: CASIQGHYEQYF. CDR3 DNA sequence: TGTGCCAGCATTCAGGGGCACTACGAGCAGTACTTC.

This clonotype has only a few counts. CDR3 nucleotide sequence: TGTGCCAGCAGTTCCCGACAGGGGCCCCGGGCAGATACGCAGTATTTT. It specifies CASSSRQGPRADTQYF. The chain is built from TRBV27 and TRBJ2-3, with 8 bases matching TRBD1. The length of the CDR3 is 16 residues. J was trimmed by 4 bases and V by 4 bases; bases with no gene match: 10. Germline-derived CDR1 and CDR2 are MNHEY and SMNVEV (reference sequence).

The chain employs TRBV5-5 and TRBJ2-5, with 9 positions matching TRBD1. J lost 5 bases, V lost 3 bases, and 8 bases had no gene match. This CDR3 spans 15 amino acids. Germline-derived CDR1 and CDR2 are SGHKS and YYEKEE (reference sequence). As DNA, the CDR3 is TGTGCCAGCAGCTCCTCACGGGACAGGGTTGAGACCCAGTACTTC. Protein sequence: CASSSSRDRVETQYF.

The table lists this clonotype with a few counts. This sequence joins TRBV4-1 and TRBJ2-7; D is unclear. Deletions cut 0 bases from V and 9 bases from J, with 15 bases between. This CDR3 is 14 amino acids long. The germline gives CDR1 MGHRA, CDR2 YSYEKL. The CDR3 DNA reads as TGCGCCAGCAGCCAAGATAAAGTGGAAGGCTCGCAGTACTTC. This encodes CASSQDKVEGSQYF.

The V and J genes are TRBV24-1 and TRBJ2-2; D call uncertain. In germline, CDR1 is KGHDR, CDR2 SFDVKD. This CDR3 has 14 amino acids. V gave up 4 bases and J gave up 5 bases, with 10 bases separating them. The CDR3 DNA reads as TGTGCCACCAGTGACGCCTGGAAGACCGGGGAGCTGTTTTTT. It encodes CATSDAWKTGELFF.

The chain is built from TRBV24-1 and TRBJ1-6, with 7 positions matching TRBD1. Losses at the gene ends were 4 bases for V and 9 bases for J; bases not matched to a gene: 2. This CDR3 spans 13 amino acids. Germline values: CDR1 KGHDR, CDR2 SFDVKD. The CDR3 nucleotides read TGTGCCACCAGTGAACGGGACAGTTCACCCCTCCACTTT. As protein: CATSERDSSPLHF.

V gene TRBV9 combines with J gene TRBJ1-1; D possibly corresponds to TRBD1 (5 bases). This CDR3 has 15 amino acids. The V gene's germline CDR1 is SGDLS and CDR2 YYNGEE. The V end lost 0 bases, the J end lost 3 bases, and 12 bases lay between the germline ends. The CDR3 nucleotides are TGTGCCAGCAGCGTAGACGGGACGAGGGACACTGAAGCTTTCTTT. Protein sequence: CASSVDGTRDTEAFF.

This clonotype was seen more than once but under ten times. The J gene is TRBJ2-1, the V gene TRBV6-2 or TRBV6-3, with D perhaps matching TRBD1 (5 bases). CDR3 length: 16 residues. The ends were cut back, 4 bases at V and 1 base at J, with 14 bases in the middle. Per germline, CDR1 MNHEY and CDR2 SVGEGT. CDR3 in amino acids: CASSFVDWTSYNEQFF. CDR3 nucleotide sequence: TGTGCCAGCAGTTTCGTCGACTGGACATCCTACAATGAGCAGTTCTTC.

This clonotype was seen more than once but under ten times. The gene calls are TRBV7-3 and TRBJ2-1; tentative D call: TRBD1 (6 bases). Trimming removed 3 bases from V and 2 bases from J, with 14 bases in between. The CDR3 length is 16 residues. CDR1 is SGHTA and CDR2 is FQGTGA in the germline V gene. The CDR3 nucleotides are TGTGCCAGCAGCTTGACCGGACAGCCGACCTACAATGAGCAGTTCTTC. Translating it yields CASSLTGQPTYNEQFF.

This chain connects TRBV28 to TRBJ2-3; D possibly corresponds to TRBD2 (5 bases). Germline V gene lookup returns CDR1 MDHEN and CDR2 SYDVKM. The ends were cut back, 5 bases at V and 4 bases at J, with 22 bases in the middle. The CDR3 length is 17 residues. This chain's CDR3 is CASSARVDSFPPDTQYF. The CDR3 DNA sequence: TGTGCCAGCAGTGCGCGTGTGGACTCCTTTCCCCCAGATACGCAGTATTTT.

This clonotype has just a few counts. The chain joins TRBV12-3 or TRBV12-4 to TRBJ1-3; D may be TRBD1 (5 bases). There are 14 residues in the CDR3. Trimming cost V 6 bases and J 0 bases, with 9 bases left between them. In DNA form, the CDR3 reads TGTGCCAGCAGCCCGACAGACTCTGGAAACACCATATATTTT. Translation: CASSPTDSGNTIYF.

The CDR3 nucleotides read TGTGCCAGCAGTTATGGGGTAGGATACGAGCAGTACTTC. This codes for CASSYGVGYEQYF. V gene TRBV27 combines with J gene TRBJ2-7; D remains unclear. Germline V gene lookup returns CDR1 MNHEY and CDR2 SMNVEV (reference sequence). V was clipped by 4 bases and J by 4 bases, with 11 bases between them. This CDR3 is built from 13 residues.

Only a few counts were recorded for this clonotype. The chain couples TRBV5-1 to TRBJ2-2, with 8 bases lining up with TRBD2. Trimming took 0 bases from V and 2 from J; bases not matched to a gene: 12. Germline V gene lookup returns CDR1 SGHRS and CDR2 YFSETQ. CDR3 length: 19 residues. The CDR3 DNA reads TGCGCCAGCAGCTTGGGTCAGCGGGGGACCCGAATTAACACCGGGGAGCTGTTTTTT. It yields the protein CASSLGQRGTRINTGELFF.

This chain links TRBV2 with TRBJ1-1, with a tentative D call TRBD1 (5 bases). The germline CDR1 and CDR2 sequences are SNHLY and FYNNEI. This CDR3 has 12 amino acids. V was cut by 3 bases and J by 6 bases, with 8 bases left in between. For the CDR3, the DNA is TGTGCCAGCAGTGATGGGGACTCTGAAGCTTTCTTT. Its translation: CASSDGDSEAFF.

This clonotype has just one count. V usage is TRBV9 and J usage is TRBJ1-2; possible D gene TRBD1, 5 bases. Trimming removed 4 bases at V and 6 bases at J, with 10 bases between. The CDR3 contains 12 residues. From germline, CDR1 is SGDLS and CDR2 YYNGEE. The DNA for the CDR3 is TGTGCCAGCAGCTCCAGGGTCGATGGCTACACCTTC. It yields the protein CASSSRVDGYTF.

This clonotype was counted between two and nine times. The chain couples TRBV9 to TRBJ1-6; no clear D gene. V was cut by 0 bases and J by 0 bases, with 7 bases left in between. This CDR3 has 16 residues. In germline, CDR1 is SGDLS, CDR2 YYNGEE. CDR3 DNA: TGTGCCAGCAGCGTAGGGTCGAGCTCCTATAATTCACCCCTCCACTTT. Translating it yields CASSVGSSSYNSPLHF.

The chain couples TRBV6-2 or TRBV6-3 to TRBJ2-5, with TRBD2 as a possible D gene (6 bases). V lost 2 bases to trimming and J lost 4 bases, with 11 bases between them. This CDR3 contains 14 residues. CDR1 MNHEY and CDR2 SVGEGT come from the germline V gene. Here the CDR3 DNA reads TGTGCCAGCAGTTACACAGCCGGGGGAGAGACCCAGTACTTC. Translation gives CASSYTAGGETQYF.

This clonotype appeared a few times. The rearrangement links TRBV6-2 or TRBV6-3 to TRBJ2-7, with D possibly matching TRBD2 (6 bases). Trimming took off 0 bases at V and 0 bases at J, with 15 bases between the two ends. This CDR3 region has 17 residues. Looked up from germline, CDR1 is MNHEY and CDR2 is SVGEGT. CDR3: CASSYSIVGGSSYEQYF. CDR3 bases: TGTGCCAGCAGTTACTCGATTGTCGGAGGGAGCTCCTACGAGCAGTACTTC.

This clonotype was detected only a few times. The chain couples TRBV14 to TRBJ2-1, with a tentative D call TRBD2 (6 bases). This CDR3 contains 14 residues. Looked up from germline, CDR1 is SGHDN and CDR2 is FVKESK. The ends were cut back, 3 bases at V and 7 bases at J, with 13 bases in the middle. CDR3: CASSHPGLRNEQFF. The CDR3 DNA sequence: TGTGCCAGCAGCCATCCGGGACTTCGAAATGAGCAGTTCTTC.

This clonotype is a singleton in its sample. J is TRBJ1-6 and V is TRBV7-9; tentative D call: TRBD1 (5 bases). This CDR3 is 14 amino acids long. Trimming stripped 2 bases from V and 9 bases from J, with 11 bases between. Germline loops: CDR1 SEHNR, CDR2 FQNEAQ (reference sequence). The CDR3 region is CASSLRGRGSPLHF. The CDR3 DNA sequence: TGTGCCAGCAGCTTACGAGGGAGGGGTTCACCCCTCCACTTT.

This clonotype was seen ten or more times. J is TRBJ2-5 and V is TRBV6-5, with D possibly matching TRBD1 (6 bases). The CDR3 is 15 amino acids. The germline V gene has CDR1 MNHEY and CDR2 SVGAGI. The V end was cut by 7 bases, the J end by 2 bases, with 17 bases between. As DNA, the CDR3 is TGTGCCAGCACCCCAGGGGTTCGGGGACAAGAGACCCAGTACTTC. Translated, it gives CASTPGVRGQETQYF.

J is TRBJ2-5 and V is TRBV6-5; D call uncertain. This CDR3 is 13 amino acids long. V lost 6 bases to trimming and J lost 5 bases, with 13 bases between them. The germline V gene has CDR1 MNHEY and CDR2 SVGAGI. The CDR3 protein is CASSPGERETQYF. The CDR3 nucleotides are TGTGCCAGCAGCCCCGGTGAGCGTGAGACCCAGTACTTC.

This clonotype showed up just a few times. The chain couples TRBV5-5 to TRBJ2-2; TRBD1 is a possible D gene (5 bases). Germline values: CDR1 SGHKS, CDR2 YYEKEE (reference sequence). V gave up 0 bases and J gave up 0 bases, with 9 bases separating them. The length of the CDR3 is 16 residues. The chain's CDR3 is CASSLVQGANTGELFF. The CDR3 coding sequence is TGTGCCAGCAGCTTGGTTCAGGGCGCGAACACCGGGGAGCTGTTTTTT.

This clonotype has a handful of counts. The V and J genes are TRBV11-2 and TRBJ2-5; D not certain. Between the trimmed V and J ends, which lost 8 bases and 3 bases, there was a span of 19 bases. The CDR3 consists of 15 residues. Germline-derived CDR1 and CDR2 are SGHAT and FQNNGV. The CDR3 DNA reads TGTGCCAGCGGCTCCCGCGAAGGCGTAAAAGAGACCCAGTACTTC. It translates to CASGSREGVKETQYF. The variable domain in full, with the rest retrieved from reference TRBV11-2 and TRBJ2-5, is EAGVAQSPRYKIIEKRQSVAFWCNPISGHATLYWYQQILGQGPKLLIQFQNNGVVDDSQLPKDRFSAERLKGVDSTLKIQPAKLEDSAVYLCASGSREGVKETQYFGPGTRLLVL.

This clonotype was counted between two and nine times. The chain carries TRBV6-5 and TRBJ2-2, with 13 bases fitting TRBD2. The CDR3 length is 17 residues. Germline-derived CDR1 and CDR2 are MNHEY and SVGAGI. The trim removed 6 bases at V and 4 bases at J, leaving 8 bases unmatched. CDR3 nucleotides: TGTGCCAGCAGGCTGCGGACTAGCGGGGGCCCCACCGGGGAGCTGTTTTTT. Its translation: CASRLRTSGGPTGELFF.

The table lists this clonotype with a few counts. The chain carries TRBV20-1 and TRBJ1-6; no clear D gene. Deletions cut 0 bases from V and 0 bases from J, with 12 bases between. This CDR3 is 17 amino acids long. Germline V gene sequence: CDR1 DFQATT, CDR2 SNEGSKA (reference sequence). CDR3 DNA: TGCAGTGCTAGAGATACCGATTCAAGCTCCTATAATTCACCCCTCCACTTT. Its translation: CSARDTDSSSYNSPLHF.